The following is a T cell receptor (beta chain) sequence with its context. Its antigen is not known. Sequencing was performed with immunoSEQ multiplex PCR; in TCRdb, only in-frame clones are kept and a portion is missing. This table has fewer than 150,000 clones, over 90% appearing once. These data belong to a study of T cell responses to AZD1222 COVID-19 vaccine. Study-wide context: Samples with a second dose at about 4 or about 12 weeks were pooled together.

The V end was cut by 0 bases, the J end by 5 bases, with 7 bases between. The CDR3 runs 13 residues. Germline V CDR1 and CDR2: LGHDT, YNNKEL (reference sequence). Whole-study findings and limits: Nearly half of spike-specific TCRs reportedly target variant regions that are unmutated in the B.1.351 and B.1.1.7 variants. The study found vaccine-associated CD4 TCRs spanning spike, dominant at 160-218 and 743-854.

The rearrangement uses TRBV3-1 (or the pseudogene TRBV3-2) and TRBJ1-2; D not resolved. This clonotype was sampled from an adult in good health. The input for sequencing was peripheral blood, taken on day 0 of AZD1222 vaccination. In DNA, the CDR3 is TGTGCCAGCAGCCAAGAAGGTAATTATGGCTACACCTTC. Translation: CASSQEGNYGYTF.